One and the same sample provided the 16 T cell receptor beta chains below, sequenced in a study of identical twins. MiXCR, applied by TCRdb to the 5' RACE reads, yields one record per CDR3 protein. The table has around 1.7 million distinct CDR3 sequences, under 35% seen once. The sequenced material came from cord blood. The receptors come from a newborn girl in good health.

This clonotype was recorded many times. This chain uses TRBV6-5 with TRBJ2-7; 7 nucleotides align to TRBD2. CDR1 and CDR2 (germline): MNHEY, SVGAGI. This CDR3 comprises 15 residues. The trim removed 5 bases at V and 0 bases at J, leaving 7 bases unmatched. Here the CDR3 reads CASSQLAGRSYEQYF. The CDR3 DNA reads TGTGCCAGCAGTCAATTAGCGGGCCGCTCCTACGAGCAGTACTTC.

This chain connects TRBV6-1 to TRBJ1-6; maybe TRBD1 (6 bases). Looked up from germline, CDR1 is MNHNS and CDR2 is SASEGT. The CDR3 extends over 18 amino acids. V shed 4 bases and J shed 0 bases, with 16 bases lying between them. CDR3 loop: CASSARQVFSSYNSPLHF. CDR3 in DNA: TGTGCCAGCAGTGCCCGACAGGTGTTTAGCTCCTATAATTCACCCCTCCACTTT.

A few counts support this clonotype. The chain is built from TRBV4-2 and TRBJ2-3; 10 nucleotides line up with TRBD2. This CDR3 is built from 17 residues. V was pared by 0 bases and J by 2 bases, with 5 bases of the junction left unmatched. The germline V gene encodes CDR1 LGHNA and CDR2 YNFKEQ. The CDR3 region is CASSQDGSGGHTDTQYF. Here the CDR3 DNA reads TGTGCCAGCAGCCAAGATGGTAGCGGGGGGCACACAGATACGCAGTATTTT.

The chain has TRBV28 and TRBJ2-3; perhaps TRBD1 as D (5 bases). V lost 3 bases, J lost 3 bases, and 13 bases lay in between. Germline V gene lookup returns CDR1 MDHEN and CDR2 SYDVKM. The CDR3 runs to 15 residues. This chain's CDR3 is CASSLGRVLTDTQYF. The CDR3 nucleotides read TGTGCCAGCAGTTTGGGCAGGGTCTTGACAGATACGCAGTATTTT.

V gene TRBV20-1 combines with J gene TRBJ2-3, with D tentatively TRBD1 or TRBD2 (6 bases each). The length of the CDR3 is 13 residues. V lost 3 bases and J 6 bases, leaving 13 bases between the germline ends. Germline V lookup: CDR1 DFQATT, CDR2 SNEGSKA (reference sequence). The CDR3 here is CSARTTGRDTQYF. The CDR3, as DNA: TGCAGTGCTAGGACTACAGGGAGGGATACGCAGTATTTT.

This clonotype turned up a few times. V gene TRBV25-1 combines with J gene TRBJ2-5, with no clear D. CDR1 MGHDK and CDR2 SYGVNS come from the germline V gene. The CDR3 consists of 11 residues. Trimming left V 0 bases short and J 5 bases short, with 1 base between. The CDR3 protein is CASSEYETQYF. DNA for the CDR3: TGTGCCAGCAGTGAATATGAGACCCAGTACTTC.

The chain employs TRBV5-1 and TRBJ2-6; D call uncertain. Germline CDR1 reads SGHRS; CDR2 reads YFSETQ. This CDR3 is 15 amino acids long. V lost 0 bases and J 1 base, leaving 5 bases between the germline ends. CDR3 sequence (DNA): TGCGCCAGCAGCTTGGAGGTGTCTGGGGCCAACGTCCTGACTTTC. Translated, it gives CASSLEVSGANVLTF.

This clonotype was recorded a few times. This chain joins TRBV3-1 and TRBJ2-5; TRBD1 matches at 8 bases. TRBJ2-7 explains the end of the DNA better; the J call may be wrong. Germline V gene sequence: CDR1 LGHDT, CDR2 YNNKEL (reference sequence). This CDR3 is 13 amino acids long. The CDR3: CASSQVDRGEQYF. The CDR3 bases are TGTGCCAGCAGCCAAGTAGACAGGGGCGAGCAGTACTTC.

In regard to this clonotype: A read error may produce the germline difference seen at one junction end. This chain links TRBV2 with TRBJ2-1; TRBD2 matches 8 bases. The germline V gene has CDR1 SNHLY and CDR2 FYNNEI. This CDR3 region has 17 residues. CDR3 sequence (DNA): TGTGCCAGCAGTTTATCCCAGCGGGAGATTTCCTACGATGAGCAGTTCTTC. Its protein product is CASSLSQREISYDEQFF.

To note about this clonotype: The final CDR3 position lacks the conserved phenylalanine or tryptophan, pointing to a likely read error. This sequence joins TRBV7-2 and TRBJ1-1; D ambiguous. Germline V gives CDR1 SGHTA, CDR2 FQGNSA. The CDR3 totals 14 residues. Trimming cost V 1 base and J 0 bases, with 6 bases left between them. The CDR3 protein is CASSLEPLNTEAFL. CDR3 coding DNA: TGTGCCAGCAGCTTAGAGCCGTTGAACACTGAAGCTTTCCTT.

This chain uses TRBV20-1 with TRBJ2-7; TRBD2 agrees at 8 bases. Germline CDR1 is DFQATT and CDR2 is SNEGSKA (reference sequence). Losses at the gene ends were 1 base for V and 1 base for J; bases not matched to a gene: 3. This CDR3 has 14 amino acids. The CDR3 region has the DNA TGCAGTGCTAGAGCCGGGAGGGGTTCCTACGAGCAGTACTTC. Its translation: CSARAGRGSYEQYF.

Remarks on this clonotype: A much larger clone sits a single nucleotide away, making a read error possible. The chain has TRBV7-2 and TRBJ2-1, with 11 nucleotides matching TRBD2. Losses at the gene ends were 5 bases for V and 8 bases for J; bases not matched to a gene: 11. The germline CDR1 and CDR2 sequences are SGHTA and FQGNSA. The CDR3 has 16 amino acids. In nucleotides, the CDR3 is TGTGCCAGCAGCATTACTAGCGGGAGTTTTACCCATGAGCAGTTCTTC. Protein: CASSITSGSFTHEQFF.

This clonotype has a handful of counts. The chain's CDR3 is CSARPLKTGFRGYTF. Written as DNA, the CDR3 is TGCAGTGCTAGACCCCTGAAGACAGGTTTCCGTGGCTACACCTTC. The V call is TRBV20-1, the J call TRBJ1-2; a possible D gene is TRBD1 (6 bases). V was trimmed by 2 bases and J by 7 bases, leaving 20 bases between them. Germline V gene lookup returns CDR1 DFQATT and CDR2 SNEGSKA (reference sequence). This CDR3 has 15 residues.

This chain uses TRBV28 with TRBJ2-4; 10 bases line up with TRBD2. Gene TRBJ2-7 matches the end of the DNA better, so the J call may be wrong. The length of the CDR3 is 15 residues. Germline V gene sequence: CDR1 MDHEN, CDR2 SYDVKM. The CDR3: CASSFSSGRVYEQYF. The DNA of the CDR3 is TGTGCCAGCAGTTTCTCCAGCGGGAGGGTCTACGAGCAGTACTTC.

This chain's CDR3 is CAISDDSFPTTSKEQYF. In DNA form, the CDR3 reads TGTGCCATCAGTGACGACTCATTCCCCACAACGTCTAAAGAGCAGTACTTC. The chain is built from TRBV10-3 and TRBJ2-5; no clear D. In germline, CDR1 is ENHRY, CDR2 SYGVKD. With 3 bases removed from V and 11 bases from J, the gap between germline ends came to 28 bases. The CDR3 totals 17 residues.

The sample holds many counts of this clonotype. This chain joins TRBV12-3 or TRBV12-4 and TRBJ2-3, with D hard to call. This CDR3 has 15 residues. V lost 5 bases and J lost 4, with 16 bases in between. The CDR3 here is CASSQTLANADTQYF. The CDR3 region has the DNA TGTGCCAGCAGTCAGACCTTGGCTAACGCAGATACGCAGTATTTT.